This record covers a single T cell receptor beta chain. The target antigen is unknown. The data were obtained in a study of T cell responses to AZD1222 COVID-19 vaccine. Findings and limits, study-wide: A mostly white British donor set with more females was recruited, and clonal diversity was possibly underestimated. At 160-218 and 743-854, vaccine-associated CD4 TCRs were dominant, and they spanned spike. Repertoires in all cases were sampled only once the peak T cell response had passed.

The data were produced by immunoSEQ multiplex PCR, yet TCRdb's version contains in-frame clones alone and is incomplete. This table has 150,000 to 200,000 clones, 80% to 90% appearing once. V was trimmed by 3 bases and J by 3 bases, leaving 5 bases between them. Germline CDR1 is KGHSH and CDR2 is LQKENI. The CDR3 is 13 residues long. This sequence joins TRBV18 and TRBJ1-4; D is unclear. Source: peripheral blood, taken on day 0 of AZD1222 vaccination. The source is an adult in good health. As DNA, the CDR3 is TGTGCCAGCTCACCTCTAGCTAATGAAAAACTGTTTTTT. The encoded protein is CASSPLANEKLFF.